This T cell receptor beta chain was documented in a study of T cells in Graves' hyperthyroidism and ophthalmopathy. From RNA transcripts, TCR beta CDR3 regions were amplified. The HTBI primer set drove a first-round RT-PCR of the TCR CDR3. TCRdb reprocessed the multiplex PCR reads via MiXCR and lists one record per CDR3 protein. The sample contains a few hundred thousand distinct CDR3 sequences, around 20% of which appear only once. This clonotype was picked up many times. This clonotype originated in a young man with Graves' hyperthyroidism. The sequenced sample was blood.

CDR3 nucleotides: TGTGCCAGCAGTGAATGGGCGGGGAGGGAGACCCAGTACTTC. Encoded protein: CASSEWAGRETQYF. The V call is TRBV6-1, the J call TRBJ2-5; D possibly corresponds to TRBD2 (6 bases). V gave up 2 bases and J gave up 5 bases, with 12 bases separating them. The germline V gene encodes CDR1 MNHNS and CDR2 SASEGT. CDR3 length: 14 residues.